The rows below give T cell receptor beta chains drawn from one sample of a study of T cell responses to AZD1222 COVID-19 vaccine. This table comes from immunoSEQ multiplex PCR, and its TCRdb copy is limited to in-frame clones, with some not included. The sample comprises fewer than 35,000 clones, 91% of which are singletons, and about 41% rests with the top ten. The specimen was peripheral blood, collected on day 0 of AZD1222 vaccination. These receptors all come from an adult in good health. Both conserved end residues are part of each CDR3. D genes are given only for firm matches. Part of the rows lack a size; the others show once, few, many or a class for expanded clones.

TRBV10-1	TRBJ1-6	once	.	CASSEQANSPLHF	TGCGCCAGCAGTGAACAGGCCAATTCACCCCTCCACTTT
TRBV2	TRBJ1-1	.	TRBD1	CASSTGGSTEAFF	TGTGCCAGCAGTACAGGGGGTAGCACTGAAGCTTTCTTT
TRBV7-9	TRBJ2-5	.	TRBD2	CASSSTSGLAETQYF	TGTGCCAGCAGCTCCACTAGCGGATTGGCGGAGACCCAGTACTTC
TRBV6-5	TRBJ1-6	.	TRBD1	CASSRLEGANSPLHF	TGTGCCAGCAGTCGCCTTGAGGGGGCTAATTCACCCCTCCACTTT
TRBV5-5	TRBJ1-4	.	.	CASSLEELGEKLFF	TGTGCCAGCAGCTTGGAGGAACTGGGGGAAAAACTGTTTTTT
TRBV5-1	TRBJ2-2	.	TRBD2	CASSRLASTGELFF	TGCGCCAGCAGCCGACTAGCGTCCACCGGGGAGCTGTTTTTT
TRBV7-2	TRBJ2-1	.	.	CASSLQRTSSYNEQFF	TGTGCCAGCAGCTTACAGCGGACGAGCTCCTACAATGAGCAGTTCTTC
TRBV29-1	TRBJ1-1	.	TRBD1	CSVVGGTGGGLAEAFF	TGCAGCGTTGTGGGAGGGACAGGGGGAGGTCTCGCTGAAGCTTTCTTT
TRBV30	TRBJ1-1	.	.	CAWTEAGRRTEAFF	TGTGCCTGGACAGAGGCAGGGAGGCGGACTGAAGCTTTCTTT
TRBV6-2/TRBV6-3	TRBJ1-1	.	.	CASSYGQGRLTEAFF	TGTGCCAGCAGTTACGGGCAGGGGCGTTTGACTGAAGCTTTCTTT
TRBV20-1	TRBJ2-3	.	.	CSARVGDTQYF	TGCAGTGCTAGAGTGGGAGATACGCAGTATTTT
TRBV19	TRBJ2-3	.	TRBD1	CASSTSFPGQGADTQYF	TGTGCCAGTAGTACCAGCTTTCCGGGACAGGGGGCAGATACGCAGTATTTT
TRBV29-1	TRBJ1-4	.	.	CSVGSRPNEKLFF	TGCAGCGTCGGTAGCCGCCCTAATGAAAAACTGTTTTTT
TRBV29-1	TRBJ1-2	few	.	CSVTGLGLYGYTF	TGCAGCGTCACGGGACTGGGCCTCTATGGCTACACCTTC